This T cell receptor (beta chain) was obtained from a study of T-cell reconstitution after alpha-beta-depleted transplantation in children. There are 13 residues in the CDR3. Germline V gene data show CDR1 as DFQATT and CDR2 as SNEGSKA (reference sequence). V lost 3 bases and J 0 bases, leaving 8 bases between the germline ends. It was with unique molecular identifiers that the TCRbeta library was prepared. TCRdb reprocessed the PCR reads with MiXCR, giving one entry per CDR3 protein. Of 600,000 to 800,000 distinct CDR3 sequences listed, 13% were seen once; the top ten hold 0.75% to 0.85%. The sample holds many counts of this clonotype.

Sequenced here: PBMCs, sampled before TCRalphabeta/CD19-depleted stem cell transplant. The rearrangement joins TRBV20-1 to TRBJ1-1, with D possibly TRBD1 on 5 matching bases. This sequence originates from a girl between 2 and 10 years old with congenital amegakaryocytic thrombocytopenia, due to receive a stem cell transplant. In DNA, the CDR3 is TGCAGTGCTAGGGGGACCATGAACACTGAAGCTTTCTTT. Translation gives CSARGTMNTEAFF.